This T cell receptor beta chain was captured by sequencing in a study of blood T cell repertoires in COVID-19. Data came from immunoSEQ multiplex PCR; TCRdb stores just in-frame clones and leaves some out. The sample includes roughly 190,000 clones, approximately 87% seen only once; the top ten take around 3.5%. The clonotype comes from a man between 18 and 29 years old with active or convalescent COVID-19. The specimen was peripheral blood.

CDR3 sequence (DNA): TGTGCCAGCTCACCAGTTGTTAGCTTGAACAATGAGCAGTTCTTC. Translation: CASSPVVSLNNEQFF. The V gene is TRBV18, the J gene TRBJ2-1; D is ambiguous. V dropped 2 bases and J dropped 5 bases, with 13 bases sitting between them. This CDR3 contains 15 residues. Germline values: CDR1 KGHSH, CDR2 LQKENI. The full variable domain, rest sourced from reference TRBV18 and TRBJ2-1, is NAGVMQNPRHLVRRRGQEARLRCSPMKGHSHVYWYRQLPEEGLKFMVYLQKENIIDESGMPKERFSAEFPKEGPSILRIQQVVRGDSAAYFCASSPVVSLNNEQFFGPGTRLTVL.